The 13 T cell receptor beta chains given below trace back to one sample, sequenced in a study of beta chain features in type 1 diabetes. Overall study findings and caveats: Type 1 diabetes patients had moderately but significantly shorter TCRB CDR3s in all four CD4+ subsets.

No antigen is known for these receptors. Sequenced material consisted of expressed TCRB transcripts (all of the isolated RNA was reverse transcribed). TCRdb's copy holds only in-frame clones and misses some; the assay was immunoSEQ multiplex PCR. The sample has some 350,000 clones; around 10% are singletons. Sample: central memory CD4+ T cells from blood. The receptors were sampled from a man aged 25 to 40 with type 1 diabetes.

This clone was counted a few times. The V call is TRBV28, the J call TRBJ1-2; 7 bases fit TRBD1. Trimming took 7 bases from V and 4 from J; bases not matched to a gene: 12. Germline lookup yields CDR1 MDHEN and CDR2 SYDVKM. The CDR3 runs to 15 residues. The CDR3 DNA reads TGTGCCAGCACCATGGGACAGAGCTTGGGCTATGGCTACACCTTC. Amino acid sequence: CASTMGQSLGYGYTF.

This chain uses TRBV6-6 with TRBJ1-5, with D uncertain. The CDR3 runs to 12 residues. CDR1 is MNHNY, CDR2 SVGAGI, per germline (reference sequence). The germline V and J ends were trimmed by 4 bases and 6 bases, with 7 bases remaining between them. CDR3 sequence reads: CASSFVGQPQHF. CDR3 coding DNA: TGTGCCAGCAGTTTTGTGGGTCAGCCCCAGCATTTT.

Ten or more counts support this clone. V gene TRBV12-5 combines with J gene TRBJ2-1, with a weak D call TRBD1 (6 bases). This CDR3 has 13 residues. Germline loops: CDR1 LGHNT, CDR2 FRNRAP. V shed 1 base and J shed 7 bases, with 8 bases lying between them. In DNA, the CDR3 is TGTGCTAGTGGTTTGGACAGGGCGAATGAGCAGTTCTTC. Its translation: CASGLDRANEQFF. Drawing the rest from reference TRBV12-5 and TRBJ2-1, the complete variable domain is DARVTQTPRHKVTEMGQEVTMRCQPILGHNTVFWYRQTMMQGLELLAYFRNRAPLDDSGMPKDRFSAEMPDATLATLKIQPSEPRDSAVYFCASGLDRANEQFFGPGTRLTVL.

This clone has a handful of counts. This chain's CDR3 is CASSSLADGRGTQYF. CDR3 coding DNA: TGTGCCAGCAGTTCCCTAGCTGACGGCCGGGGGACCCAGTACTTC. This chain uses TRBV28 with TRBJ2-5, with TRBD2 as a possible D gene (5 bases). Germline CDR1 is MDHEN and CDR2 is SYDVKM. CDR3 size: 15 residues. V was pared by 4 bases and J by 7 bases, with 19 bases between.

This clone was detected a few times. This chain links TRBV6-6 with TRBJ2-1; TRBD1 matches 7 bases. After removal of 6 bases from V and 15 bases from J, the junction contained 11 bases not matched to a gene. Looked up from germline, CDR1 is MNHNY and CDR2 is SVGAGI (reference sequence). There are 12 residues in the CDR3. As DNA, the CDR3 is TGTGCCAGCAGGGACGACAGGGATAGTCGGTTCTTC. Translation gives CASRDDRDSRFF.

This clone showed up many times. V and J are TRBV10-3 and TRBJ2-5; possible D gene TRBD1, 5 bases. The CDR3 covers 13 residues. Germline V gene lookup returns CDR1 ENHRY and CDR2 SYGVKD. V was pared by 6 bases and J by 5 bases, with 13 bases between. The CDR3 sequence is CAIRGQVRETQYF. For the CDR3, the DNA is TGTGCCATCAGGGGGCAGGTGCGGGAGACCCAGTACTTC.

This clone was counted a few times. This chain joins TRBV11-2 and TRBJ2-1, with 10 nucleotides matching TRBD2. Trimming cost V 5 bases and J 9 bases; bases outside gene matches: 10. CDR1 and CDR2 from the germline V gene are SGHAT and FQNNGV. The CDR3 length is 15 residues. CDR3 sequence: CASSASGSVYGEQFF. For the CDR3, the DNA is TGTGCCAGCAGCGCTAGCGGGAGTGTCTATGGTGAGCAGTTCTTC.

The chain joins TRBV6-5 to TRBJ1-2; no reliable D call. Germline V gene lookup returns CDR1 MNHEY and CDR2 SVGAGI. The CDR3 is made up of 16 amino acids. Between the trimmed V and J ends, which lost 4 bases and 3 bases, there was a span of 18 bases. DNA for the CDR3: TGTGCCAGCAGTTCCTCCCAGTGGTCTGTGGACTATGGCTACACCTTC. The encoded protein is CASSSSQWSVDYGYTF.

There are a few counts of this clone. The rearrangement links TRBV13 to TRBJ1-6; 7 bases match TRBD1. Germline V gives CDR1 PRHDT, CDR2 FYEKMQ (reference sequence). CDR3 length: 16 residues. After removal of 5 bases from V and 5 bases from J, the junction contained 9 bases not matched to a gene. The CDR3, as DNA: TGTGCCAGCAGCCTATATAAGACAGGGAATAATTCACCCCTCCACTTT. It specifies CASSLYKTGNNSPLHF.

The table lists this clone with a few counts. The chain recombines TRBV19 with TRBJ2-3; TRBD1 is a possible D gene (6 bases). Looked up from germline, CDR1 is LNHDA and CDR2 is SQIVND (reference sequence). The CDR3 sequence is 14 residues long. V was trimmed by 4 bases and J by 2 bases, leaving 10 bases between them. The CDR3 nucleotides read TGTGCCAGTAGTACTCAGGGGCTCACAGATACGCAGTATTTT. This encodes CASSTQGLTDTQYF.

Comment on this clone: Other DNA sequences from this sample encode an identical CDR3 as well. The rearrangement uses TRBV7-2 and TRBJ1-1; TRBD1 agrees at 9 bases. This CDR3 is built from 13 residues. With 5 bases clipped from V and 5 bases from J, the junction kept 3 bases outside the gene matches. From germline, CDR1 is SGHTA and CDR2 FQGNSA. The chain's CDR3 is CASSRGQGTEAFF. The CDR3 region has the DNA TGTGCCAGCAGCAGAGGACAGGGGACTGAAGCTTTCTTT.

This clone appeared many times. The chain couples TRBV15 to TRBJ2-7; maybe TRBD1 (6 bases). Germline lookup yields CDR1 LNHNV and CDR2 YYDKDF (reference sequence). The V end was cut by 4 bases, the J end by 6 bases, with 13 bases between. The CDR3 is 13 residues long. Here the CDR3 DNA reads TGTGCCACCAGCACAAGCAGGGGTTCCGAGCAGTACTTC. This gives the protein CATSTSRGSEQYF.

The chain has TRBV9 and TRBJ2-5, with a weak D call TRBD1 (5 bases). V lost 4 bases to trimming and J lost 5 bases, with 15 bases between them. CDR3 length: 14 amino acids. CDR1 is SGDLS, CDR2 YYNGEE, per germline. The CDR3 DNA follows: TGTGCCAGCAGCCCCCGGTCAGGGCTGGAGACCCAGTACTTC. This codes for CASSPRSGLETQYF.